The 25 T cell receptor beta chains in this list originate from one sample, sequenced in a study of shared clonotypes between healthy human individuals. Measured with immunoSEQ multiplex PCR; TCRdb has only the in-frame clones, and not every one. Of hundreds of thousands of clones in the sample, around 78% are singletons; the top ten hold around 12%. Sequencing was carried out using PBMCs. These receptors all come from a woman aged 40 to 55 in good health. Some clones in this sample may be carry-over from other donors' samples.

The V and J genes are TRBV7-2 and TRBJ1-2; no firm D call. The V and J ends lost 1 base and 8 bases respectively, with 14 bases between them. Germline CDR1 and CDR2: SGHTA and FQGNSA. This CDR3 has 14 amino acids. The CDR3 sequence is CASSLGVGLGGYTF. CDR3 nucleotides: TGTGCCAGCAGCTTAGGAGTAGGGTTGGGAGGCTACACCTTC.

This chain links TRBV6-4 with TRBJ2-2, with a tentative D call TRBD1 (5 bases). The CDR3 length is 15 residues. Per germline, CDR1 MRHNA and CDR2 SNTAGT. Trimming removed 6 bases from V and 0 bases from J, with 11 bases in between. CDR3 sequence (DNA): TGTGCCAGCAGGCCAAGACAGACGAACACCGGGGAGCTGTTTTTT. Its protein product is CASRPRQTNTGELFF.

The count of this clone is one. The V gene is TRBV18, the J gene TRBJ1-5; D is uncertain. Germline V gene data show CDR1 as KGHSH and CDR2 as LQKENI. The CDR3 covers 16 residues. V was pared by 3 bases and J by 2 bases, with 14 bases between. CDR3 in DNA: TGTGCCAGCTCACCCGCGGCGAAGGTTCGCAATCAGCCCCAGCATTTT. This gives the protein CASSPAAKVRNQPQHF.

This clone was observed a few times. The chain recombines TRBV4-1 with TRBJ2-2, with 14 bases lining up with TRBD2. The V gene end was trimmed by 4 bases and the J gene end by 4 bases; junction bases not matched to a gene: 14. This CDR3 is built from 20 residues. Per the germline V gene, CDR1 is MGHRA and CDR2 is YSYEKL. The CDR3 here is CASSLPSLTSGRAGTGELFF. CDR3 DNA sequence: TGCGCCAGCAGCCTCCCATCTTTGACTAGCGGGAGGGCGGGCACCGGGGAGCTGTTTTTT.

The J gene is TRBJ2-1, the V gene TRBV5-6, with D perhaps TRBD2 (5 bases). Trimming took off 0 bases at V and 1 base at J, with 17 bases between the two ends. The CDR3 is 18 amino acids. The germline V gene encodes CDR1 SGHDT and CDR2 YYEEEE. DNA for the CDR3: TGTGCCAGCAGCTTGGCTTTCCCCACCGGGAATTCCTACAATGAGCAGTTCTTC. This translates into CASSLAFPTGNSYNEQFF.

Of note for this clone: Other DNA sequences from this sample encode an identical CDR3 as well. The chain joins TRBV29-1 to TRBJ1-5; D uncertain. In germline, CDR1 is SQVTM, CDR2 ANQGSEA. This CDR3 has 12 residues. Deletions cut 4 bases from V and 4 bases from J, with 8 bases between. CDR3 amino acids: CSVGGLNQPQHF. CDR3 coding DNA: TGCAGCGTTGGAGGGCTAAATCAGCCCCAGCATTTT.

The CDR3 region is CASQREVAKNIQYF. The CDR3 DNA reads TGTGCCAGCCAGAGGGAGGTGGCCAAAAACATTCAGTACTTC. The J gene is TRBJ2-4, the V gene TRBV2; TRBD2 is a possible D gene (6 bases). Per the germline V gene, CDR1 is SNHLY and CDR2 is FYNNEI. Trimming left V 8 bases short and J 1 base short, with 12 bases between. The CDR3 runs 14 residues. The full variable domain, its missing parts supplied by reference TRBV2 and TRBJ2-4, is EPEVTQTPSHQVTQMGQEVILRCVPISNHLYFYWYRQILGQKVEFLVSFYNNEISEKSEIFDDQFSVERPDGSNFTLKIRSTKLEDSAMYFCASQREVAKNIQYFGAGTRLSVL.

The chain combines TRBV10-2 with TRBJ1-4, with D possibly matching TRBD1 (5 bases). CDR1 is WSHSY, CDR2 SAAADI, per germline. Between the trimmed V and J ends, which lost 8 bases and 4 bases, there was a span of 14 bases. The CDR3 is 14 residues long. CDR3 in amino acids: CASLDRGLNEKLFF. As DNA, the CDR3 is TGCGCCAGCCTCGACCGGGGCCTTAATGAAAAACTGTTTTTT.

J is TRBJ2-7 and V is TRBV28, with D perhaps matching TRBD2 (6 bases). CDR1 and CDR2 from the germline V gene are MDHEN and SYDVKM. Trimming left V 5 bases short and J 7 bases short, with 12 bases between. The CDR3 has 12 amino acids. In DNA form, the CDR3 reads TGTGCCAGCAGTCCCGATCGGGGGGAGCAGTACTTC. This encodes CASSPDRGEQYF.

The J gene is TRBJ2-1, the V gene TRBV6-1; 8 bases are shared with TRBD2. Germline loops: CDR1 MNHNS, CDR2 SASEGT. CDR3 size: 14 residues. The junction had 6 bases not matched to a gene; V was cut back by 6 bases and J by 5 bases. The CDR3 loop is CASRPGLDHNEQFF. For the CDR3, the DNA is TGTGCCAGCAGACCGGGACTAGATCACAATGAGCAGTTCTTC.

CDR3 in amino acids: CASSPGVNTEAFF. Written as DNA, the CDR3 is TGTGCCAGCAGCCCTGGGGTGAACACTGAAGCTTTCTTT. This rearrangement joins TRBV5-4 to TRBJ1-1; D is undetermined. There are 13 residues in the CDR3. V dropped 4 bases and J dropped 0 bases, with 7 bases sitting between them. Germline CDR1 SGHNT, CDR2 YYREEE (reference sequence).

The gene calls are TRBV28 and TRBJ2-1; 12 bases agree with TRBD2. J lost 2 bases, V lost 4 bases, and 6 bases had no gene match. Germline assignment: CDR1 MDHEN and CDR2 SYDVKM. The CDR3 has 17 residues. The CDR3 nucleotides are TGTGCCAGCAGTTCAACTAGCGGGAGGTCGGCCTACAATGAGCAGTTCTTC. This sequence encodes CASSSTSGRSAYNEQFF. The whole variable domain, filled in from reference TRBV28 and TRBJ2-1, reads DVKVTQSSRYLVKRTGEKVFLECVQDMDHENMFWYRQDPGLGLRLIYFSYDVKMKEKGDIPEGYSVSREKKERFSLILESASTNQTSMYLCASSSTSGRSAYNEQFFGPGTRLTVL.

Regarding this clone: The identical CDR3 is also encoded by other nucleotide sequences in the sample. The CDR3 nucleotides read TGTGCCAGTAGTACCCGCTCCGGGGCCAACGTCCTGACTTTC. Translated: CASSTRSGANVLTF. The chain has TRBV19 and TRBJ2-6; the D is unclear. Germline loops: CDR1 LNHDA, CDR2 SQIVND (reference sequence). The V end was cut by 4 bases, the J end by 4 bases, with 8 bases between. The CDR3 has 14 residues.

A single count supports this clone. The chain couples TRBV27 to TRBJ2-5; 10 bases agree with TRBD2. V lost 3 bases to trimming and J lost 2 bases; unmatched junction nucleotides: 3. Germline CDR1 MNHEY, CDR2 SMNVEV (reference sequence). This CDR3 comprises 15 residues. CDR3 sequence (DNA): TGTGCCAGCAGTTTGGCTAGCGGGAGACAAGAGACCCAGTACTTC. Protein product: CASSLASGRQETQYF.

The chain is built from TRBV27 and TRBJ2-3; D is possibly TRBD1 (6 bases). Between the trimmed V and J ends, which lost 1 base and 3 bases, there was a span of 8 bases. The CDR3 is 14 residues long. CDR1 and CDR2 from the germline V gene are MNHEY and SMNVEV (reference sequence). Here the CDR3 reads CASSLFQGTDTQYF. The CDR3 nucleotides read TGTGCCAGCAGTTTATTCCAGGGGACAGATACGCAGTATTTT.

The rearrangement joins TRBV11-3 to TRBJ2-2; 7 bases agree with TRBD2. The CDR3 sequence is 14 residues long. Trimming removed 8 bases from V and 3 bases from J; junction bases left unmatched: 6. Germline assignment: CDR1 SGHNT and CDR2 YENEEA. CDR3 nucleotides: TGTGCCAGCGGGTCGGGAGGACACACCGGGGAGCTGTTTTTT. This translates into CASGSGGHTGELFF.

The chain has TRBV4-1 and TRBJ2-7, with TRBD2 identical over 10 bases. The V gene's germline CDR1 is MGHRA and CDR2 YSYEKL. Unmatched junction bases numbered 10, after V lost 4 bases and J lost 7 bases. The CDR3 extends over 15 amino acids. CDR3 sequence: CASSLGTSGAREQYF. For the CDR3, the DNA is TGCGCCAGCAGCCTAGGCACTAGCGGGGCTCGGGAGCAGTACTTC.

For the CDR3, the DNA is TGCGCCAGCGGCCCATCGGGAGACACAGATACGCAGTATTTT. Translated: CASGPSGDTDTQYF. V gene TRBV5-1 combines with J gene TRBJ2-3; tentatively, D is TRBD2 (6 bases). CDR1 is SGHRS, CDR2 YFSETQ, per germline. The CDR3 has 14 amino acids. V lost 7 bases to trimming and J lost 2 bases, with 14 bases between them. Variable domain in full (rest from reference TRBV5-1 and TRBJ2-3): KAGVTQTPRYLIKTRGQQVTLSCSPISGHRSVSWYQQTPGQGLQFLFEYFSETQRNKGNFPGRFSGRQFSNSRSEMNVSTLELGDSALYLCASGPSGDTDTQYFGPGTRLTVL.

The V call is TRBV4-1, the J call TRBJ2-6, with D possibly matching TRBD2 (5 bases). The CDR3 extends over 17 amino acids. Trimming took off 4 bases at V and 0 bases at J, with 13 bases between the two ends. Germline lookup yields CDR1 MGHRA and CDR2 YSYEKL. CDR3: CASSPYGIPSGANVLTF. The CDR3 DNA follows: TGCGCCAGCAGCCCCTACGGGATTCCCTCTGGGGCCAACGTCCTGACTTTC.

Regarding this clone: This CDR3 is also generated by other DNA sequences in the sample. The gene calls are TRBV28 and TRBJ2-6; 7 bases map to TRBD1. The V gene end was trimmed by 6 bases and the J gene end by 0 bases; junction bases not matched to a gene: 5. The V gene's germline CDR1 is MDHEN and CDR2 SYDVKM. The CDR3 is made up of 16 amino acids. Here the CDR3 reads CASSRTGVSGANVLTF. The CDR3 DNA follows: TGTGCCAGCAGCCGTACAGGGGTCTCTGGGGCCAACGTCCTGACTTTC.

V and J are TRBV2 and TRBJ2-5; D is possibly TRBD1 (6 bases). The CDR3 is 13 residues long. Deletions cut 7 bases from V and 2 bases from J, with 11 bases between. Per the germline V gene, CDR1 is SNHLY and CDR2 is FYNNEI. The CDR3 sequence is CASIRGTQETQYF. The CDR3 DNA reads TGTGCCAGCATCAGGGGAACTCAAGAGACCCAGTACTTC.

Turning to this clone: A much larger clone lies one base from this, so it may be a read error. Other DNA variants within this sample encode the same CDR3. The chain couples TRBV5-5 to TRBJ2-7; TRBD1 or TRBD2 may be the D gene (5 bases each). The CDR3 runs to 13 residues. The germline V gene encodes CDR1 SGHKS and CDR2 YYEKEE (reference sequence). The V end was cut by 0 bases, the J end by 3 bases, with 7 bases between. CDR3 nucleotide sequence: TGTGCCAGCAGCTTGGGGGGGATCTACGAGCAGTACTTC. This translates into CASSLGGIYEQYF.

The chain links TRBV4-1 to TRBJ2-2; TRBD2 agrees at 12 bases. CDR1 MGHRA and CDR2 YSYEKL come from the germline V gene. V lost 1 base, J lost 5 bases, and 5 bases stayed unmatched. The CDR3 spans 17 residues. The CDR3 nucleotides read TGCGCCAGCAGCCAAGGACTAGCGGGAGTAGGTACCGGGGAGCTGTTTTTT. This translates into CASSQGLAGVGTGELFF.

V usage is TRBV7-2 and J usage is TRBJ2-1; D assignment may be TRBD1 or TRBD2 (5 bases each). The CDR3 contains 15 residues. V was clipped by 5 bases and J by 0 bases, with 11 bases between them. In germline, CDR1 is SGHTA, CDR2 FQGNSA. CDR3 coding DNA: TGTGCCAGCAGCCCCATTGGGACCTCCTACAATGAGCAGTTCTTC. Its translation is CASSPIGTSYNEQFF.

Note on this clone: A junction boundary mismatches the germline segment, possibly from a read error. The V gene is TRBV6-1, the J gene TRBJ1-5; 12 bases match TRBD1. This CDR3 has 15 amino acids. Germline values: CDR1 MNHNS, CDR2 SASEGT. DNA of the CDR3: TGTGCCAGCAGCTGGGGACAGGGGGCGAATCAGTCCCAGCATTTT. It codes for CASSWGQGANQSQHF.